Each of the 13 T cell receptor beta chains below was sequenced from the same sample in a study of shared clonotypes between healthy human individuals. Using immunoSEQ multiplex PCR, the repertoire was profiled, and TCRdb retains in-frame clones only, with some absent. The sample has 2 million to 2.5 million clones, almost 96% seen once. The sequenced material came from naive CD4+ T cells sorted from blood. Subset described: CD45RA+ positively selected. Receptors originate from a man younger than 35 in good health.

The CDR3 DNA reads as TGTGCCAGCAGTTTAGCCTTCTACAGGGGGAGGAATTCACCCCTCCACTTT. Amino acid sequence: CASSLAFYRGRNSPLHF. The chain is built from TRBV27 and TRBJ1-6; 8 nucleotides agree with TRBD1. The V gene's germline CDR1 is MNHEY and CDR2 SMNVEV (reference sequence). V shed 2 bases, J shed 7 bases, and the junction held 10 bases outside the gene matches. This CDR3 is 17 amino acids long.

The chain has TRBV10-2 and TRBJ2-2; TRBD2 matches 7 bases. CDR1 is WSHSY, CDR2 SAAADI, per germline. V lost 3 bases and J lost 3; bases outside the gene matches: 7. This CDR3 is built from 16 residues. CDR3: CASSEFQGGDTGELFF. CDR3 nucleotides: TGCGCCAGCAGTGAATTCCAGGGAGGGGACACCGGGGAGCTGTTTTTT.

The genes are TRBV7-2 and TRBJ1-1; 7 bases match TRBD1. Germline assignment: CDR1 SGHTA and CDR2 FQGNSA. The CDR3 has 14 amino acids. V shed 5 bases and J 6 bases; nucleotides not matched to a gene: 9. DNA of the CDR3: TGTGCCAGCAGCCGACAGGGACTTGTATCTGAAGCTTTCTTT. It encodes CASSRQGLVSEAFF.

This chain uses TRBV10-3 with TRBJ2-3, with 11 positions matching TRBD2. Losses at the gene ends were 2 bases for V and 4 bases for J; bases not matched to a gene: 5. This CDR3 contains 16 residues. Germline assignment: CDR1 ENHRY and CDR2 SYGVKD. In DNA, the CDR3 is TGTGCCATCAGTGAGCACGGGACTAGCGGCGCAGATACGCAGTATTTT. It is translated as CAISEHGTSGADTQYF.

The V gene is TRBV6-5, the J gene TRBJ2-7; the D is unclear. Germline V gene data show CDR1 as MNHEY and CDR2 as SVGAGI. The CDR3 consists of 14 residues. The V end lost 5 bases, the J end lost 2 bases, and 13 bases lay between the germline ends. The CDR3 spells CASSPTVATYEQYF. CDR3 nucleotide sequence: TGTGCCAGCAGTCCTACAGTAGCAACCTACGAGCAGTACTTC.

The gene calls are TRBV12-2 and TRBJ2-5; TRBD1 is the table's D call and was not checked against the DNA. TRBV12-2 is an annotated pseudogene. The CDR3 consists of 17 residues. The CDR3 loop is CASRLETDILGEETQYF. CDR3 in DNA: TGTGCAAGTCGCTTAGAAACGGATATCTTAGGGGAAGAGACCCAGTACTTC.

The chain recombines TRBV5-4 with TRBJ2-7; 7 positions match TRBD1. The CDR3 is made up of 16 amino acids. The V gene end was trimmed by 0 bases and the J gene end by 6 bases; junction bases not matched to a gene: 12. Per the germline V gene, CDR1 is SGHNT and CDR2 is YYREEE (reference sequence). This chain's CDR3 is CASSLGPGGISLEQYF. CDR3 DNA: TGTGCCAGCAGCTTGGGGCCAGGGGGAATTTCTCTCGAGCAGTACTTC.

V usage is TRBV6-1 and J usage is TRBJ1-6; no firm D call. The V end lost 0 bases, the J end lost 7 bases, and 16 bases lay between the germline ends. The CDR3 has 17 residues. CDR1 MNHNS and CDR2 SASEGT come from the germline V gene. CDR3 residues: CASSEALPTGNNSPLHF. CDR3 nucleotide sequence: TGTGCCAGCAGTGAAGCGCTTCCGACTGGGAACAATTCACCCCTCCACTTT.

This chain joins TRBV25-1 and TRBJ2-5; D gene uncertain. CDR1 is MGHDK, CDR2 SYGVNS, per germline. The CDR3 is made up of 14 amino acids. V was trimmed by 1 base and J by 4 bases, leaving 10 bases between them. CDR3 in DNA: TGTGCCAGCAGTGAATTTAGCCGTAGAGAGACCCAGTACTTC. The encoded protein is CASSEFSRRETQYF.

This CDR3 is CASSSAAGANSPLHF. For the CDR3, the DNA is TGTGCCAGCAGTTCGGCGGCAGGGGCCAATTCACCCCTCCACTTT. The genes are TRBV27 and TRBJ1-6, with TRBD1 as a possible D gene (6 bases). Trimming removed 4 bases from V and 7 bases from J, with 14 bases in between. The CDR3 has 15 residues. Germline V gene lookup returns CDR1 MNHEY and CDR2 SMNVEV (reference sequence).

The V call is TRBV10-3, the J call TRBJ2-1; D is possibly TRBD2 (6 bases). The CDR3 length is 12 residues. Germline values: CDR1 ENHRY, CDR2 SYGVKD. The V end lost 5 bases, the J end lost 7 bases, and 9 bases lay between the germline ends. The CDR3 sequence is CAISLTRNEQFF. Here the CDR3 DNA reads TGTGCCATCAGTTTGACTAGGAATGAGCAGTTCTTC.

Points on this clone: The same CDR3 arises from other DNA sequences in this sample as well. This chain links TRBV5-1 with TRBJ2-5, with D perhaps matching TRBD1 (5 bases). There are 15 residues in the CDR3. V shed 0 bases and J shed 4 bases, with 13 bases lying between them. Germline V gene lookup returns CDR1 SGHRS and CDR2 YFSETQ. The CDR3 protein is CASSLAGQGGETQYF. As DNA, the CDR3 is TGCGCCAGCAGCTTGGCCGGGCAGGGCGGAGAGACCCAGTACTTC.

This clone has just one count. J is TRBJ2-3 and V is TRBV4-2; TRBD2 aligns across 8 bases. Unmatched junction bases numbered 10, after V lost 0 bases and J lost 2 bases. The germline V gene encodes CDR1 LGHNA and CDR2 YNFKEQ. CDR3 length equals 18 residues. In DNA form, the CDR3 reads TGTGCCAGCAGCCAAGAGCCGCCCGGACTAGCTTTCACAGATACGCAGTATTTT. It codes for CASSQEPPGLAFTDTQYF.